The following is a T cell receptor beta chain sequence with its context. The V end lost 6 bases, the J end lost 2 bases, and 17 bases lay between the germline ends. This CDR3 spans 15 amino acids. Germline V lookup: CDR1 SGDLS, CDR2 YYNGEE. These data belong to a study of blood T cell repertoires in COVID-19. Background on the study: Donors in the United States, Italy and Spain gave samples during acute or convalescent COVID-19. T cells, B-cell-depleted T cells, or PBMCs supplied cDNA or gDNA.

Under the authors' procedure: Cell counts per sample came from amplifying reference gene primers. Data came from immunoSEQ multiplex PCR; TCRdb stores just in-frame clones and leaves some out. Clone size and V and J calls were adopted from that table, with D and trimming inferred from the DNA. Of approximately 74,000 clones detected, around nine tenths appear once; the ten largest clones hold about 2.1%. The sequence derives from a woman aged 55-75 years with acute or convalescent COVID-19. The specimen sequenced was peripheral blood. The chain couples TRBV9 to TRBJ2-5, with TRBD2 as a possible D gene (6 bases). The CDR3, as DNA: TGTGCCAGCACCTCGGGGGTACGTACGCAAGAGACCCAGTACTTC. Amino acids: CASTSGVRTQETQYF.